A single sample is the source of the 24 T cell receptor beta chains below, sequenced in a study of T cell repertoires in cytomegalovirus infection. TCRdb recomputed calls from the reads with MiXCR, one row per CDR3 protein. The repertoire holds more than 300,000 distinct CDR3 sequences, with about 35% as singletons. Their antigens are not known. This material consisted of cultured PBMCs, taken from culture after CMV antigen stimulation. The receptor set was obtained from a human donor in good health (CMV status not recorded). Some clones in this sample may be carry-over from other donors' samples.

In its sample, this clonotype was seen a few times. The rearrangement links TRBV12-3 or TRBV12-4 to TRBJ2-3, with 10 bases that match TRBD2. Unmatched junction bases numbered 11, after V lost 0 bases and J lost 5 bases. The CDR3 loop spans 18 amino acids. CDR3 nucleotides: TGTGCCAGCAGTTTAGCCCCTTCCCCTGCTAGCGGGAGAGATACGCAGTATTTT. Its translation: CASSLAPSPASGRDTQYF.

This rearrangement joins TRBV2 to TRBJ2-1; 13 positions match TRBD2. There are 17 residues in the CDR3. Germline CDR1 reads SNHLY; CDR2 reads FYNNEI. J gave up 13 bases and V 2 bases, and 14 bases lay outside the gene matches. CDR3 protein: CASSELSAGLAGVSQFF. The DNA for the CDR3 is TGTGCCAGCAGTGAACTATCGGCTGGACTAGCGGGAGTCTCACAGTTCTTC.

This clonotype was counted many times. The V call is TRBV7-2, the J call TRBJ2-7; D is possibly TRBD1 (6 bases). V was cut by 5 bases and J by 5 bases, with 25 bases left in between. The CDR3 spans 17 residues. Germline V gene data show CDR1 as SGHTA and CDR2 as FQGNSA. The CDR3 coding sequence is TGTGCCAGCAGCCCACAACCTGACAGGTCCCCCCTCCACGAGCAGTACTTC. Translated, it gives CASSPQPDRSPLHEQYF.

V usage is TRBV14 and J usage is TRBJ2-1; D is uncertain. The CDR3 is 16 amino acids. Trimming removed 7 bases at V and 0 bases at J, with 16 bases between. Germline lookup yields CDR1 SGHDN and CDR2 FVKESK. CDR3 amino acids: CASTRSGESSYNEQFF. The CDR3 DNA is TGTGCCAGCACCCGAAGTGGCGAGAGCTCCTACAATGAGCAGTTCTTC.

The chain links TRBV15 to TRBJ1-5; D gene unclear. The germline V gene encodes CDR1 LNHNV and CDR2 YYDKDF (reference sequence). The V and J ends lost 0 bases and 2 bases respectively, with 8 bases between them. CDR3 length: 15 residues. This CDR3 reads CATSRDLPGNQPQHF. As DNA, the CDR3 is TGTGCCACCAGCAGAGATTTGCCAGGCAATCAGCCCCAGCATTTT.

The J gene is TRBJ1-3, the V gene TRBV7-8; D remains ambiguous. Trimming removed 5 bases at V and 0 bases at J, with 14 bases between. The length of the CDR3 is 16 residues. Germline V gene lookup returns CDR1 SGHVS and CDR2 FQNEAQ. CDR3 DNA sequence: TGTGCCAGCAGCCCCCTTAGTTGGTCCTCTGGAAACACCATATATTTT. Its protein product is CASSPLSWSSGNTIYF. Using reference TRBV7-8 and TRBJ1-3 for the parts outside the CDR3, the full variable domain is GAGVSQSPRYKVAKRGQDVALRCDPISGHVSLFWYQQALGQGPEFLTYFQNEAQLDKSGLPSDRFFAERPEGSVSTLKIQRTQQEDSAVYLCASSPLSWSSGNTIYFGEGSWLTVV.

CDR3 protein: CASNVGVTDTQYF. In DNA form, the CDR3 reads TGTGCCAGCAACGTGGGCGTGACAGATACGCAGTATTTT. The chain has TRBV7-2 and TRBJ2-3; D call uncertain. The V gene lost 7 bases and the J gene lost 3 bases, with 11 bases spanning the gap. This CDR3 is built from 13 residues. Germline assignment: CDR1 SGHTA and CDR2 FQGNSA.

In this sample, this clonotype turned up a few times. This chain links TRBV6-2 or TRBV6-3 with TRBJ1-1, with D maybe TRBD1 (6 bases). This CDR3 is built from 13 residues. V dropped 2 bases and J dropped 9 bases, with 13 bases sitting between them. Germline-derived CDR1 and CDR2 are MNHEY and SVGEGT. CDR3 amino acids: CASSYAQGFKAFF. DNA for the CDR3: TGTGCCAGCAGTTACGCCCAGGGGTTTAAAGCTTTCTTT.

This clonotype was counted between two and nine times. This chain uses TRBV11-1 with TRBJ2-5; 9 bases align to TRBD1. CDR3 length: 14 residues. Germline V CDR1 and CDR2: SGHAT, FQDESV (reference sequence). V was clipped by 7 bases and J by 5 bases; unmatched bases: 8. The CDR3 DNA reads as TGTGCCAGCAAGCGGACAGGGGCGAGGGAGACCCAGTACTTC. It encodes CASKRTGARETQYF.

This clonotype has just one count. The chain carries TRBV7-4 and TRBJ2-5; D possibly uses TRBD1 or TRBD2 (5 bases each). Trimming removed 5 bases at V and 5 bases at J, with 12 bases between. There are 13 residues in the CDR3. CDR1 is SGHVT and CDR2 is SQSDAQ in the germline V gene. In DNA form, the CDR3 reads TGTGCCAGCAGCCCCGTAGGGGACGAGACCCAGTACTTC. Residues: CASSPVGDETQYF.

The chain carries TRBV6-6 and TRBJ2-2; TRBD2 might be the D (6 bases). CDR1 is MNHNY and CDR2 is SVGAGI in the germline V gene (reference sequence). The ends were cut back, 2 bases at V and 2 bases at J, with 12 bases in the middle. The CDR3 has 16 residues. CDR3 residues: CASSYRTSYNTGELFF. The CDR3 nucleotides read TGTGCCAGCAGTTACCGAACTAGCTATAACACCGGGGAGCTGTTTTTT.

At least ten counts were recorded for this clonotype. The V call is TRBV28, the J call TRBJ2-2; TRBD1 is a possible D gene (6 bases). Trimming shortened V by 4 bases and J by 2 bases, and 11 bases separated the two germline ends. The germline V gene encodes CDR1 MDHEN and CDR2 SYDVKM. This CDR3 region has 15 residues. The CDR3, as DNA: TGTGCCAGCAGTTCCTTCAGGGGAAACACCGGGGAGCTGTTTTTT. Its protein product is CASSSFRGNTGELFF.

This clonotype was counted a single time. The chain couples TRBV4-1 to TRBJ2-1; 9 nucleotides agree with TRBD2. V dropped 4 bases and J dropped 4; count of bases not matched to a gene: 8. CDR1 MGHRA and CDR2 YSYEKL come from the germline V gene. This CDR3 contains 16 residues. The CDR3: CASSPGGLAGYNEQFF. The CDR3 region has the DNA TGCGCCAGCAGCCCCGGGGGGCTAGCGGGGTACAATGAGCAGTTCTTC.

Only one count was recorded for this clonotype. The V and J genes are TRBV30 and TRBJ2-4; a weak D match, TRBD1 (6 bases). From germline, CDR1 is GTSNPN and CDR2 SVGIG (reference sequence). This CDR3 has 13 residues. Trimming removed 4 bases at V and 2 bases at J, with 9 bases between. Written as DNA, the CDR3 is TGTGCCTGGAACGGACAGTCCAAAAACATTCAGTACTTC. This encodes CAWNGQSKNIQYF.

The chain joins TRBV7-4 to TRBJ2-2; 10 nucleotides agree with TRBD2. The CDR3 contains 16 residues. The V segment lost 5 bases and the J segment 5 bases; nucleotides outside the gene matches: 8. CDR1 and CDR2 (germline): SGHVT, SQSDAQ. Here the CDR3 DNA reads TGTGCCAGCAGCAAACCTAGCGGGAGAGGTACCGGGGAGCTGTTTTTT. As protein: CASSKPSGRGTGELFF.

The rearrangement joins TRBV6-2 or TRBV6-3 to TRBJ2-1; D is possibly TRBD2 (6 bases). In germline, CDR1 is MNHEY, CDR2 SVGEGT. Trimming removed 8 bases at V and 6 bases at J, with 17 bases between. CDR3 length: 14 residues. CDR3 nucleotides: TGTGCCAGCTATAGACTACCCGGGAGCAATGAGCAGTTCTTC. Encoded protein: CASYRLPGSNEQFF.

The rearrangement joins TRBV7-2 to TRBJ2-1, with TRBD2 matching over 7 bases. The trim removed 0 bases at V and 7 bases at J, leaving 3 bases unmatched. CDR3 length: 14 residues. The germline V gene encodes CDR1 SGHTA and CDR2 FQGNSA. The CDR3 loop is CASSLASGWNEQFF. CDR3 in DNA: TGTGCCAGCAGCTTAGCTAGCGGGTGGAATGAGCAGTTCTTC.

This clonotype has more than one count but fewer than ten. This sequence joins TRBV28 and TRBJ2-3, with D unclear. Trimming took 8 bases from V and 2 from J, leaving 11 bases between them. CDR3 length equals 13 residues. Germline lookup yields CDR1 MDHEN and CDR2 SYDVKM. CDR3 sequence reads: CASGNQDTDTQYF. CDR3 nucleotides: TGTGCCAGCGGGAACCAAGACACAGATACGCAGTATTTT.

The sample holds a few counts of this clonotype. The V call is TRBV20-1, the J call TRBJ2-2; maybe TRBD2 (6 bases). The CDR3 length is 12 residues. CDR1 and CDR2 (germline): DFQATT, SNEGSKA (reference sequence). V lost 4 bases, J lost 5 bases, and 8 bases lay in between. The CDR3 reads CSAIRETGELFF. The CDR3 DNA follows: TGCAGTGCTATTCGGGAGACCGGGGAGCTGTTTTTT.

This clonotype was detected a few times. The gene calls are TRBV6-6 and TRBJ2-7; D possibly corresponds to TRBD1 (6 bases). Germline-derived CDR1 and CDR2 are MNHNY and SVGAGI (reference sequence). The CDR3 loop spans 13 amino acids. V was clipped by 5 bases and J by 2 bases, with 10 bases between them. CDR3 sequence (DNA): TGTGCCAGCAGTCGGACAGTAACCTACGAGCAGTACGTC. It yields the protein CASSRTVTYEQYV.

This clonotype was detected a few times. The chain links TRBV7-8 to TRBJ2-3, with D unresolved. This CDR3 comprises 16 residues. Deletions cut 0 bases from V and 1 base from J, with 11 bases between. Per the germline V gene, CDR1 is SGHVS and CDR2 is FQNEAQ. As DNA, the CDR3 is TGTGCCAGCAGCTTAGCGCTGACGGCCGGCACAGATACGCAGTATTTT. It yields the protein CASSLALTAGTDTQYF.

This clonotype appeared many times. This rearrangement joins TRBV27 to TRBJ2-1; perhaps TRBD2 as D (5 bases). Trimming shortened V by 0 bases and J by 1 base, and 7 bases separated the two germline ends. The length of the CDR3 is 15 residues. CDR1 is MNHEY, CDR2 SMNVEV, per germline (reference sequence). Written as DNA, the CDR3 is TGTGCCAGCAGTTTATCTTCGGGATCCTACAATGAGCAGTTCTTC. Translation gives CASSLSSGSYNEQFF.

This clonotype was counted a few times. CDR3 sequence: CASSSAAVFTDTQYF. For the CDR3, the DNA is TGTGCCAGCAGTTCCGCGGCGGTTTTTACCGATACGCAGTATTTT. This chain connects TRBV27 to TRBJ2-3; no reliable D call. The CDR3 length is 15 residues. Germline values: CDR1 MNHEY, CDR2 SMNVEV (reference sequence). V was clipped by 4 bases and J by 6 bases, with 17 bases between them.

The J gene is TRBJ2-1, the V gene TRBV19; 12 bases agree with TRBD2. The CDR3 runs to 21 residues. The junction had 15 bases not matched to a gene; V was cut back by 0 bases and J by 3 bases. CDR1 and CDR2 from the germline V gene are LNHDA and SQIVND (reference sequence). The CDR3 DNA sequence: TGTGCCAGTAGTATAGAGGCTCCTAGCGGGAGGGCCGTTCCTCTCTACAATGAGCAGTTCTTC. Translation: CASSIEAPSGRAVPLYNEQFF.